The clone carrying this TCR beta chain was counted ten times or more. Its antigen is as yet unknown. The data were taken from a study of CD8+CD57+ T cells in acquired aplastic anemia. Study-level information: DNA per sorted CD4+ or CD8+ sample ranged roughly 0.19 to 30 ug, averaging 3.2 ug. Healthy donor CD4+ cell samples had a mean of about 11 million reads. Study-wide results and caveats: Overlap between patients and controls comprised almost 30 CD8+ CDR3 sequences. In CD8+ cells, Simpson's diversity showed no significant difference between patients and controls.

Genomic DNA served as template for TCR beta VDJ and CDR3 profiling. A single record per CDR3 protein comes from TCRdb applying MiXCR to the reads. The table shows fewer than 200,000 distinct CDR3 sequences, with roughly 45% occurring only once. The length of the CDR3 is 16 residues. V dropped 5 bases and J dropped 7; count of bases not matched to a gene: 10. Per the germline V gene, CDR1 is LNHDA and CDR2 is SQIVND (reference sequence). The rearrangement joins TRBV19 to TRBJ2-1; 11 bases map to TRBD2. The sequencing input was sorted CD4+, CD8+, or CD8+CD57+ T cells (not recorded which) from PBMCs. The TCR sequence derives from a human donor in good health. The CDR3 is CASSDLTSGRSNEQFF. The CDR3 region has the DNA TGTGCCAGTAGTGATCTCACTAGCGGGAGATCTAATGAGCAGTTCTTC.